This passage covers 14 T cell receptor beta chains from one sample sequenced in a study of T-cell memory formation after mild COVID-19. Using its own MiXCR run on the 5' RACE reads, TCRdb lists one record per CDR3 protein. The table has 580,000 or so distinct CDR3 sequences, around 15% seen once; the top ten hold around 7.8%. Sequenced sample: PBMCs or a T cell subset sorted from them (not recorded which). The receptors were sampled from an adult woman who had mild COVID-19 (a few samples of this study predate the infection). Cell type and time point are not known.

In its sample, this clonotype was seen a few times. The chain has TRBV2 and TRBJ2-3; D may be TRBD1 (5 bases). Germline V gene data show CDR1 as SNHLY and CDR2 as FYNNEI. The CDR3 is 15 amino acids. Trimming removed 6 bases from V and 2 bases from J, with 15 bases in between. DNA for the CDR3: TGTGCCAGCAGGACCCGACAAGGGGTCACAGATACGCAGTATTTT. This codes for CASRTRQGVTDTQYF.

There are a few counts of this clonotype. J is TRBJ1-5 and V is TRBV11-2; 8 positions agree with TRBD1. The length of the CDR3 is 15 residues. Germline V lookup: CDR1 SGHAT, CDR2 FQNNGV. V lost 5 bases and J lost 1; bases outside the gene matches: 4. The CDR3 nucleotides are TGTGCCAGCAGCACGGACAGGGCCAGCAATCAGCCCCAGCATTTT. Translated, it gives CASSTDRASNQPQHF.

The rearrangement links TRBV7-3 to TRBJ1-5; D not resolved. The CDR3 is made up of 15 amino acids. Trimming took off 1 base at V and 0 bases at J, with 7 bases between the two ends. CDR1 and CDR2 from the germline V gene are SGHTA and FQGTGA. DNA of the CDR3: TGTGCCAGCAGCTTAAGGCAGGATAGCAATCAGCCCCAGCATTTT. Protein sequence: CASSLRQDSNQPQHF.

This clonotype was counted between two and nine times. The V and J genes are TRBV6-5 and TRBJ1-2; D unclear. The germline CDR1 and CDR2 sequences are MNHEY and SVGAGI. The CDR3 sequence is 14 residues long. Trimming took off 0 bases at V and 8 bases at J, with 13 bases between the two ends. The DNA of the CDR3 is TGTGCCAGCAGTTACTCGGTCCCCCCGGGAGGCTACACCTTC. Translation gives CASSYSVPPGGYTF.

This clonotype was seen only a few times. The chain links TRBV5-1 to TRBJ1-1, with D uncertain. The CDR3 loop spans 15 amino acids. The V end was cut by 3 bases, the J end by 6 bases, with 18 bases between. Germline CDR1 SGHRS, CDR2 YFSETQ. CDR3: CASSSYTGFTAEAFF. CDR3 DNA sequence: TGCGCCAGCAGCTCTTACACCGGGTTTACTGCTGAAGCTTTCTTT.

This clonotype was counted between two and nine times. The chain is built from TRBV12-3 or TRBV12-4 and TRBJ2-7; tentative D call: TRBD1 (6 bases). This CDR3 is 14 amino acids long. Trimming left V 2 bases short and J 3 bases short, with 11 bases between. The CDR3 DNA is TGTGCCAGCAGTTTACTCCGGACAGTCTACGAGCAGTACTTC. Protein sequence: CASSLLRTVYEQYF.

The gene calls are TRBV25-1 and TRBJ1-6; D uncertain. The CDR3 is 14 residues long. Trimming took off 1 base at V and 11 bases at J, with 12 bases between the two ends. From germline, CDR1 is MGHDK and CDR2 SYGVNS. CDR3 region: CASSELTGIAPLHF. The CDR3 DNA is TGTGCCAGCAGTGAATTGACGGGGATAGCACCCCTCCACTTT.

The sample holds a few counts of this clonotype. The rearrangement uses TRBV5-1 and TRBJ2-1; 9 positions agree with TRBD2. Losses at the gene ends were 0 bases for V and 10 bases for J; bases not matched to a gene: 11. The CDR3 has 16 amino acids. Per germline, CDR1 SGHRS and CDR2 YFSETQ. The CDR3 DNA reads TGCGCCAGCAGCTTGGGTGGGCTAGCGGGGATTCGGGAGCAGTTCTTC. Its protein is CASSLGGLAGIREQFF.

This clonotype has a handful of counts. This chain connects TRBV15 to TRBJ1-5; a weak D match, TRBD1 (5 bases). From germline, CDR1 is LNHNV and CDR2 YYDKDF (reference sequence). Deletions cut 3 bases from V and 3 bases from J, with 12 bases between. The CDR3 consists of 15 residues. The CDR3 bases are TGTGCCACCAGCAGTAGGGACGAGGTCAATCAGCCCCAGCATTTT. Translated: CATSSRDEVNQPQHF. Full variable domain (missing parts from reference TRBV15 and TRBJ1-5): DAMVIQNPRYQVTQFGKPVTLSCSQTLNHNVMYWYQQKSSQAPKLLFHYYDKDFNNEADTPDNFQSRRPNTSFCFLDIRSPGLGDTAMYLCATSSRDEVNQPQHFGDGTRLSIL.

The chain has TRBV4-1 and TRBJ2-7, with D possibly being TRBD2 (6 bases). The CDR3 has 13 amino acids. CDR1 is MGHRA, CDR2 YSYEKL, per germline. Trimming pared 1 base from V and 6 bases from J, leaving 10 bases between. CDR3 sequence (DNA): TGCGCCAGCAGCCAAGGTCCCGGGGGCGAGCAGTACTTC. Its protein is CASSQGPGGEQYF.

The CDR3 protein is CASSIAGLAEPQHF. Written as DNA, the CDR3 is TGTGCCAGTAGTATCGCAGGATTGGCTGAGCCCCAGCATTTT. The chain recombines TRBV19 with TRBJ1-5; D is undetermined. Looked up from germline, CDR1 is LNHDA and CDR2 is SQIVND (reference sequence). V dropped 3 bases and J dropped 8 bases, with 14 bases sitting between them. The CDR3 length is 14 residues.

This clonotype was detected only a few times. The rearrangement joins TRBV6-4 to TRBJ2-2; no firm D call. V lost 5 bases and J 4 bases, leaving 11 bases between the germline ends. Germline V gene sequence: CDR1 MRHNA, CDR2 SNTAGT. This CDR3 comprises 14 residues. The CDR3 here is CASSPMVATGELFF. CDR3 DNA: TGTGCCAGCAGTCCAATGGTTGCCACCGGGGAGCTGTTTTTT.

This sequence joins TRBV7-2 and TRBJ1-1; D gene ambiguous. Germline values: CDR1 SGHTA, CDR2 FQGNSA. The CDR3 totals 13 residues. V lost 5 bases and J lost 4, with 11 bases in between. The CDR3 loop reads CASSPLRTTEAFF. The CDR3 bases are TGTGCCAGCAGCCCGCTACGTACCACTGAAGCTTTCTTT.

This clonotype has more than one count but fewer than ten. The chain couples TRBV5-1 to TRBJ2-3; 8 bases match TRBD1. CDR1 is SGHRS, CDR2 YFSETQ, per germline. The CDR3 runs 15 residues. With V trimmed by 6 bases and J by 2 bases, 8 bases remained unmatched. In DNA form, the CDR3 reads TGCGCCAGCATACTGACAGGGGCCAACACAGATACGCAGTATTTT. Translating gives CASILTGANTDTQYF.